These 22 T cell receptor beta chains were all obtained from the same sample, sequenced in a study of cytomegalovirus exposure and HLA in healthy donors. In the PCR, 60 Vbeta and 13 Jbeta primers were used. Measured with immunoSEQ multiplex PCR; TCRdb has only the in-frame clones, and not every one. The data contain some 95,000 clones, 69% of them singletons. The specimen was PBMCs. The receptor source for this set is a female donor in good health and CMV-seronegative.

This clone appeared a single time. This chain joins TRBV6-1 and TRBJ2-7, with TRBD2 matching 11 bases. Germline assignment: CDR1 MNHNS and CDR2 SASEGT. The CDR3 spans 15 residues. Losses at the gene ends were 10 bases for V and 3 bases for J; bases not matched to a gene: 11. The CDR3 spells CATLLRLAGIYEQYF. Here the CDR3 DNA reads TGTGCCACCCTACTGAGACTAGCGGGGATCTACGAGCAGTACTTC.

J is TRBJ1-1 and V is TRBV7-2; the D gene is possibly TRBD1 (6 bases). The CDR3 covers 15 residues. Germline CDR1 SGHTA, CDR2 FQGNSA. V was trimmed by 5 bases and J by 4 bases, leaving 17 bases between them. The CDR3 DNA reads TGTGCCAGCAGCATAAAAGGGGGACAAGGCACTGAAGCTTTCTTT. Amino acid sequence: CASSIKGGQGTEAFF. Full variable domain (remainder filled in from reference TRBV7-2 and TRBJ1-1): GAGVSQSPSNKVTEKGKDVELRCDPISGHTALYWYRQSLGQGLEFLIYFQGNSAPDKSGLPSDRFSAERTGGSVSTLTIQRTQQEDSAVYLCASSIKGGQGTEAFFGQGTRLTVV.

This rearrangement joins TRBV21-1 to TRBJ1-1; the D segment call TRBD1 is taken from the table without a DNA check. TRBV21-1 is annotated as a pseudogene. CDR3 length: 13 amino acids. In DNA form, the CDR3 reads TGTGCCAGCAGCAAAGGACAGGGCACTGAAGCTTTCTTT. Translated, it gives CASSKGQGTEAFF.

A single count supports this clone. The V and J genes are TRBV5-6 and TRBJ2-3; 8 positions match TRBD2. Unmatched junction bases numbered 8, after V lost 0 bases and J lost 2 bases. The CDR3 totals 17 residues. Germline assignment: CDR1 SGHDT and CDR2 YYEEEE. CDR3 DNA: TGTGCCAGCAGCTTGGCCGTTAGCGGGGTACTCACAGATACGCAGTATTTT. Amino acids: CASSLAVSGVLTDTQYF.

There are a few counts of this clone. This sequence joins TRBV5-1 and TRBJ2-1; tentative D call: TRBD2 (5 bases). Germline lookup yields CDR1 SGHRS and CDR2 YFSETQ. V was clipped by 0 bases and J by 0 bases, with 10 bases between them. The CDR3 contains 16 residues. CDR3 nucleotide sequence: TGCGCCAGCAGCTTGGACCCTCGGGGCTCCTACAATGAGCAGTTCTTC. Amino acid sequence: CASSLDPRGSYNEQFF.

The V call is TRBV2, the J call TRBJ1-1; D uncertain. This CDR3 has 11 residues. CDR1 SNHLY and CDR2 FYNNEI come from the germline V gene. V dropped 5 bases and J dropped 6 bases, with 7 bases sitting between them. CDR3 sequence reads: CASSIRSEAFF. The CDR3 coding sequence is TGTGCCAGCAGTATCCGTTCTGAAGCTTTCTTT.

The chain links TRBV10-3 to TRBJ2-7; perhaps TRBD1 as D (6 bases). Germline-derived CDR1 and CDR2 are ENHRY and SYGVKD. There are 15 residues in the CDR3. The germline V and J ends were trimmed by 10 bases and 0 bases, with 19 bases remaining between them. The CDR3 sequence: CATCPRQESSYEQYF. The CDR3 coding sequence is TGTGCCACCTGTCCCCGACAGGAGAGCTCCTACGAGCAGTACTTC.

The chain couples TRBV30 to TRBJ2-7; 9 bases are shared with TRBD1. J was trimmed by 4 bases and V by 4 bases; bases with no gene match: 8. The CDR3 spans 14 residues. CDR1 and CDR2 (germline): GTSNPN, SVGIG (reference sequence). CDR3 DNA sequence: TGTGCCTGGACCGATAGGACAGGGGCTTACGAGCAGTACTTC. Its protein is CAWTDRTGAYEQYF. Complete variable domain (other parts from reference TRBV30 and TRBJ2-7): SQTIHQWPATLVQPVGSPLSLECTVEGTSNPNLYWYRQAAGRGLQLLFYSVGIGQISSEVPQNLSASRPQDRQFILSSKKLLLSDSGFYLCAWTDRTGAYEQYFGPGTRLTVT.

This chain connects TRBV7-9 to TRBJ1-6; D possibly corresponds to TRBD1 (5 bases). The CDR3 covers 14 residues. Germline assignment: CDR1 SEHNR and CDR2 FQNEAQ (reference sequence). Trimming took off 6 bases at V and 7 bases at J, with 13 bases between the two ends. CDR3 loop: CASSGGGTNSPLHF. The CDR3 coding sequence is TGTGCCAGCAGTGGGGGGGGGACCAATTCACCCCTCCACTTT.

The V gene is TRBV6-4, the J gene TRBJ2-1, with 11 nucleotides matching TRBD2. CDR3 size: 16 residues. CDR1 MRHNA and CDR2 SNTAGT come from the germline V gene. The junction had 8 bases not matched to a gene; V was cut back by 4 bases and J by 6 bases. CDR3 nucleotide sequence: TGTGCCAGCAGTGCAACCGGGACTAGCGGATTCAATGAGCAGTTCTTC. Its protein product is CASSATGTSGFNEQFF.

V and J are TRBV7-9 and TRBJ2-7, with 9 bases aligning to TRBD1. Germline V gene data show CDR1 as SEHNR and CDR2 as FQNEAQ (reference sequence). The CDR3 extends over 15 amino acids. V lost 1 base, J lost 4 bases, and 5 bases stayed unmatched. The CDR3, as DNA: TGTGCCAGCAGCTTAGTAGGGACAGGGAGGTACGAGCAGTACTTC. It specifies CASSLVGTGRYEQYF.

The J gene is TRBJ1-1, the V gene TRBV27, with 7 bases matching TRBD1. Trimming cost V 6 bases and J 4 bases; bases outside gene matches: 5. Germline CDR1 MNHEY, CDR2 SMNVEV (reference sequence). CDR3 size: 13 residues. CDR3 coding DNA: TGTGCCAGCAGACCCACAGGGGCCACTGAAGCTTTCTTT. Encoded protein: CASRPTGATEAFF.

The rearrangement links TRBV9 to TRBJ2-3; D gene unclear. This CDR3 is 12 amino acids long. The germline gives CDR1 SGDLS, CDR2 YYNGEE. V dropped 0 bases and J dropped 4 bases, with 3 bases sitting between them. CDR3 in amino acids: CASSVVSDTQYF. The CDR3 DNA follows: TGTGCCAGCAGCGTAGTCTCAGATACGCAGTATTTT.

This rearrangement joins TRBV10-2 to TRBJ1-2; 8 bases map to TRBD1. Germline V CDR1 and CDR2: WSHSY, SAAADI. Trimming removed 3 bases from V and 4 bases from J; junction bases left unmatched: 10. This CDR3 has 16 amino acids. CDR3 residues: CASSETGTGALYGYTF. The CDR3 DNA sequence: TGCGCCAGCAGTGAAACCGGGACAGGTGCCCTCTATGGCTACACCTTC.

This clone was observed a handful of times. The chain carries TRBV2 and TRBJ2-1; 11 bases fit TRBD2. Germline V gene data show CDR1 as SNHLY and CDR2 as FYNNEI. This CDR3 is built from 16 residues. V lost 6 bases to trimming and J lost 7 bases; unmatched junction nucleotides: 11. The CDR3 loop is CASRGLAVSIWNEQFF. CDR3 in DNA: TGTGCCAGCAGGGGACTAGCGGTGTCTATTTGGAATGAGCAGTTCTTC.

The sample holds a few counts of this clone. CDR3 nucleotide sequence: TGTGCCAGCAGCCTCCGTCAGGGGGCCGGCAATCAGCCCCAGCATTTT. It encodes CASSLRQGAGNQPQHF. The genes are TRBV5-5 and TRBJ1-5; 8 bases fit TRBD1. CDR1 is SGHKS and CDR2 is YYEKEE in the germline V gene (reference sequence). There are 16 residues in the CDR3. The J segment lost 2 bases and the V segment lost 4 bases, leaving 8 bases of the junction unmatched.

This CDR3 reads CASGARFSGNTIYF. As DNA, the CDR3 is TGTGCCAGCGGCGCCAGGTTTTCTGGAAACACCATATATTTT. This chain joins TRBV6-5 and TRBJ1-3; D gene ambiguous. With 8 bases removed from V and 1 base from J, the gap between germline ends came to 12 bases. Germline assignment: CDR1 MNHEY and CDR2 SVGAGI. The CDR3 is made up of 14 amino acids.

The chain uses TRBV4-3 and TRBJ1-2; D might be TRBD1 (6 bases). Trimming took off 4 bases at V and 2 bases at J, with 11 bases between the two ends. CDR1 LGHNA and CDR2 YSLEER come from the germline V gene. The CDR3 is 14 residues long. CDR3 protein: CASSPVQGNYGYTF. CDR3 sequence (DNA): TGCGCCAGCAGCCCAGTACAGGGAAACTATGGCTACACCTTC.

The chain links TRBV25-1 to TRBJ1-3; the D is unclear. The CDR3 sequence is 12 residues long. Germline CDR1 and CDR2: MGHDK and SYGVNS. V lost 8 bases and J lost 4, with 9 bases in between. CDR3 in amino acids: CASQASGNTIYF. The CDR3 nucleotides are TGTGCCAGCCAGGCCTCCGGAAACACCATATATTTT.

The CDR3 coding sequence is TGTGCCTGCCAGCGGGGACACTACAATGAGCAGTTCTTC. Its translation is CACQRGHYNEQFF. V and J are TRBV7-2 and TRBJ2-1; possible D gene TRBD2, 7 bases. This CDR3 is built from 13 residues. CDR1 is SGHTA and CDR2 is FQGNSA in the germline V gene. V shed 11 bases and J shed 3 bases, with 14 bases lying between them.

V usage is TRBV13 and J usage is TRBJ2-1; D perhaps matches TRBD2 (5 bases). V was shortened by 5 bases and J by 6 bases, with 11 bases between the two germline ends. Germline V gives CDR1 PRHDT, CDR2 FYEKMQ (reference sequence). The length of the CDR3 is 13 residues. This chain's CDR3 is CASSPTRSNEQFF. The CDR3 DNA follows: TGTGCCAGCAGCCCCACTAGGTCCAATGAGCAGTTCTTC.

The gene calls are TRBV15 and TRBJ2-3; 11 nucleotides agree with TRBD2. This CDR3 has 17 residues. CDR1 and CDR2 from the germline V gene are LNHNV and YYDKDF (reference sequence). Trimming took 5 bases from V and 0 from J; bases not matched to a gene: 7. CDR3 region: CATSPTSGKTSTDTQYF. Written as DNA, the CDR3 is TGTGCCACCAGCCCGACTAGCGGGAAGACTAGCACAGATACGCAGTATTTT.